The subject of this entry is one TCR beta chain. Participant age was roughly 18 to 89 years, and participants resided in about two dozen US areas. CDR3 length: 16 residues. CDR1 and CDR2 (germline): MGHRA, YSYEKL. Trimming removed 4 bases from V and 1 base from J, with 15 bases in between. The entry originates in a study of blood T cell repertoires in COVID-19. Measured with immunoSEQ multiplex PCR; TCRdb has only the in-frame clones, and not every one. Of approximately 280,000 clones in the sample, approximately 82% were seen once. This sequence originates from a man in his forties who had been exposed to COVID-19. The rearrangement links TRBV4-1 to TRBJ2-3; the D gene is possibly TRBD2 (5 bases). Material: PBMCs or T cells enriched from blood (not recorded which). CDR3 bases: TGCGCCAGCAGCCCGATTGGTGCGGGTCGCACAGATACGCAGTATTTT. It codes for CASSPIGAGRTDTQYF.